These T cell receptor beta chains were read from a single sample in a study of T cells in Graves' hyperthyroidism and ophthalmopathy. TCRdb re-derived calls from the multiplex PCR reads in MiXCR, one entry per CDR3 protein. The table includes 340,000 or so distinct CDR3 sequences, 15% to 20% detected once. The sample taken for sequencing was blood. Receptors were obtained from a woman aged 45-65 years with Graves' hyperthyroidism. CDR3s include the opening cysteine and the closing phenylalanine or tryptophan. D genes are given only for firm matches. Clone size is not always given. Where it is, it says once, few, many or a class for expanded clones.

d_gene,v_gene,abundance,j_gene,CDR3nt,CDR3aa
-,TRBV6-1,-,TRBJ1-4,TGTGCCAGCAGTCAAAACATGGAAAAACTGTTTTTT,CASSQNMEKLFF
-,TRBV11-3,-,TRBJ1-4,TGTGCCAGCAGCTTAGACAAGGGGTCCCATGCAACTAATGAAAAACTGTTTTTT,CASSLDKGSHATNEKLFF
-,TRBV5-1,-,TRBJ1-1,TGCGCCAGCAGCTTGGCGCAGGGGACGGAGTTGAACACTGAAGCTTTCTTT,CASSLAQGTELNTEAFF
-,TRBV15,few,TRBJ2-3,TGTGCCACCAGCAGACAGGGACTGATCGCAGATACGCAGTATTTT,CATSRQGLIADTQYF
TRBD1,TRBV7-8,-,TRBJ1-4,TGTGCCAGCAGCCAACGACAGGGGGCTAATGAAAAACTGTTTTTT,CASSQRQGANEKLFF
-,TRBV9,-,TRBJ1-5,TGTGCCAGCAGCGTAGCTCAGGGGATGCTTCGCAATCAGCCCCAGCATTTT,CASSVAQGMLRNQPQHF
-,TRBV11-2,many,TRBJ2-5,TGTGCCAGCTCGGCTGCAGGGGCGCAAGGTCAAGAGACCCAGTACTTC,CASSAAGAQGQETQYF
-,TRBV6-1,-,TRBJ2-1,TGTGCCAGCACCCAGGGGACTGAGCAGTTCTTC,CASTQGTEQFF
-,TRBV28,-,TRBJ2-7,TGTGCCAGCAGTTTAGGGGGCTATTACGAGCAGTACTTC,CASSLGGYYEQYF
TRBD2,TRBV7-9,many,TRBJ2-5,TGTGCCAGCAGCTCCGGGACTAGCGGGAGGTTTAAGGAGACCCAGTACTTC,CASSSGTSGRFKETQYF
-,TRBV3-1,many,TRBJ2-1,TGTGCCAGCAGCCAAGACCGGGACCAACATACTTACAATGAGCAGTTCTTC,CASSQDRDQHTYNEQFF
TRBD1,TRBV2,few,TRBJ1-4,TGTGCCAGCAACGGACAGGGGCGCGAAAAACTGTTTTTT,CASNGQGREKLFF
TRBD1,TRBV5-1,-,TRBJ2-1,TGCGCCAGCAGCGTGGGGACAGGGGAGAATGAGCAGTTCTTC,CASSVGTGENEQFF
-,TRBV20-1,-,TRBJ1-2,TGCAGTGCCGTCGACAGATTATCCTATGGCTACACCTTC,CSAVDRLSYGYTF
-,TRBV28,many,TRBJ2-7,TGTGCCAGCAGTTTACTAGGTGGGCTCAGTTTGGAGCAGTACTTC,CASSLLGGLSLEQYF
-,TRBV11-2,many,TRBJ1-2,TGTGCCAGCAGCTTGCTCAGCGGCGGCTACACCTTC,CASSLLSGGYTF
-,TRBV20-1,-,TRBJ2-6,TGCAGTGCTAGACGAGGCGGCAAGACTGGGGCCAACGTCCTGACTTTC,CSARRGGKTGANVLTF
TRBD2,TRBV30,-,TRBJ2-3,TGTGCCTGGAGTCTTACAGCGGGAAGAACAGATACGCAGTATTTT,CAWSLTAGRTDTQYF
TRBD1,TRBV27,many,TRBJ1-1,TGTGCCAGCACGTCAGGGGGAAAGGCTGAAGCTTTCTTT,CASTSGGKAEAFF
-,TRBV9,few,TRBJ1-2,TGTGCCAGCAGCTCAACCCCTTCTACCCCCAACGAAAGACTCGCTGACAGGTCCCTTGGGGGCTACACCTTC,CASSSTPSTPNERLADRSLGGYTF
-,TRBV30,-,TRBJ2-6,TGTGCCTGGAGTGTACAGCTGGGGGGGGCCAACGTCCTGACTTTC,CAWSVQLGGANVLTF
-,TRBV9,few,TRBJ2-7,TGTGCCAGCAGCGTAGGCTGGGGTTCCTACGAGCAGTACTTC,CASSVGWGSYEQYF
TRBD1,TRBV18,many,TRBJ1-6,TGTGCCAGCTCAGAAAGGGCAGGGGGCTTTTCACCCCTCCACTTT,CASSERAGGFSPLHF
-,TRBV28,many,TRBJ2-7,TGTGCCAGCAGTTTATACCCGAACTCTGGCTACGAGCAGTACTTC,CASSLYPNSGYEQYF
-,TRBV4-1,-,TRBJ2-3,TGCGCCAGCAGCCAAGGGGGCCATTATACGCAGTATTTT,CASSQGGHYTQYF
-,TRBV29-1,few,TRBJ2-3,TGCAGCGTTACCAGGGGTGGGACAGATACGCAGTATTTT,CSVTRGGTDTQYF
TRBD1,TRBV10-2,-,TRBJ1-2,TGCGCCAGCAACGGACAGGGCCATGGCTACACCTTC,CASNGQGHGYTF